What follows describes a single T cell receptor beta chain. Its antigen is not identified. The data derive from a study of CD8 T cells in Susac syndrome. The authors negatively isolated CD8+ and CD4+ T cells and FACS-enriched TEMRA cells. Study-level findings and limits: The TCR sequencing and HLA analysis in the study involved a relatively small number of individuals, as the study acknowledged.

Reverse transcription of about 0.5 to 1 ug RNA used random hexamers. TCRdb redid the calling of the immunoSEQ multiplex PCR reads with MiXCR, one entry per CDR3 protein. In the table there are 150,000 to 200,000 distinct CDR3 sequences, roughly 95% of which are singletons. This sequence originates from a human donor with multiple sclerosis. The sequencing sample was made of CD8+ T cells from PBMCs.

The CDR3 DNA reads TGTGCCAGCAGCTTTTCGGACGGCTCTGGGGCCAACGTCCTGACTTTC. It translates to CASSFSDGSGANVLTF. This chain joins TRBV7-9 and TRBJ2-6, with D uncertain. The CDR3 runs 16 residues. The V gene's germline CDR1 is SEHNR and CDR2 FQNEAQ (reference sequence). The V end lost 3 bases, the J end lost 0 bases, and 9 bases lay between the germline ends.